These 25 T cell receptor beta chains originate from one sample sequenced in a study of T cell responses to AZD1222 COVID-19 vaccine. The data were produced by immunoSEQ multiplex PCR, yet TCRdb's version contains in-frame clones alone and is incomplete. The sample includes around 140,000 clones, about 91% of them seen just once. Specimen: peripheral blood, collected on day 0 of AZD1222 vaccination. These receptors were collected from an adult in good health.

The chain combines TRBV11-2 with TRBJ1-2; D is unresolved. The CDR3 has 12 residues. Trimming stripped 5 bases from V and 2 bases from J, with 6 bases between. The germline CDR1 and CDR2 sequences are SGHAT and FQNNGV. The CDR3 here is CASSQRNYGYTF. CDR3 DNA sequence: TGTGCCAGCAGCCAGCGGAACTATGGCTACACCTTC.

The chain is built from TRBV15 and TRBJ1-2, with 7 bases lining up with TRBD1. Germline V gene sequence: CDR1 LNHNV, CDR2 YYDKDF (reference sequence). After removal of 1 base from V and 0 bases from J, the junction contained 14 bases not matched to a gene. The CDR3 covers 19 residues. Here the CDR3 reads CATSRGGGTVIKANYGYTF. Here the CDR3 DNA reads TGTGCCACCAGCAGAGGAGGAGGGACAGTGATTAAAGCTAACTATGGCTACACCTTC.

V and J are TRBV6-5 and TRBJ1-2, with 8 nucleotides matching TRBD1. CDR1 and CDR2 from the germline V gene are MNHEY and SVGAGI. The CDR3 runs 15 residues. The V gene end was trimmed by 3 bases and the J gene end by 6 bases; junction bases not matched to a gene: 9. CDR3 DNA sequence: TGTGCCAGCAGTTATCAGAAAGGACAGGGCAATGGCTACACCTTC. Translated, it gives CASSYQKGQGNGYTF.

V gene TRBV27 combines with J gene TRBJ1-2; no reliable D call. The CDR3 totals 13 residues. Germline V gives CDR1 MNHEY, CDR2 SMNVEV (reference sequence). The V end lost 8 bases, the J end lost 6 bases, and 16 bases lay between the germline ends. CDR3 region: CASAASRSNGYTF. The CDR3 nucleotides are TGTGCCAGCGCCGCATCCAGGTCGAATGGCTACACCTTC.

The J gene is TRBJ1-5, the V gene TRBV6-4, with a weak D call TRBD1 (6 bases). Trimming stripped 4 bases from V and 0 bases from J, with 10 bases between. There are 15 residues in the CDR3. Per germline, CDR1 MRHNA and CDR2 SNTAGT. The CDR3 DNA sequence: TGTGCCAGCAGTGGGGGACACTCTAGCAATCAGCCCCAGCATTTT. Protein: CASSGGHSSNQPQHF.

The chain uses TRBV11-3 and TRBJ2-5; D is perhaps TRBD1 (6 bases). Germline assignment: CDR1 SGHNT and CDR2 YENEEA. There are 16 residues in the CDR3. V was trimmed by 0 bases and J by 0 bases, leaving 11 bases between them. In nucleotides, the CDR3 is TGTGCCAGCAGCTTAGACCGGGACACGTACCAAGAGACCCAGTACTTC. It codes for CASSLDRDTYQETQYF. Variable domain in full (rest from reference TRBV11-3 and TRBJ2-5): EAGVVQSPRYKIIEKKQPVAFWCNPISGHNTLYWYLQNLGQGPELLIRYENEEAVDDSQLPKDRFSAERLKGVDSTLKIQPAELGDSAVYLCASSLDRDTYQETQYFGPGTRLLVL.

V is TRBV27 and J is TRBJ1-1; unclear D gene. This CDR3 region has 16 residues. V was trimmed by 4 bases and J by 0 bases, leaving 15 bases between them. CDR1 is MNHEY and CDR2 is SMNVEV in the germline V gene (reference sequence). CDR3 nucleotides: TGTGCCAGCAGTTCAATCGCTGGTCGGATGAACACTGAAGCTTTCTTT. This gives the protein CASSSIAGRMNTEAFF.

V is TRBV3-1 (or the pseudogene TRBV3-2) and J is TRBJ1-1; no clear D gene. The germline V and J ends were trimmed by 5 bases and 3 bases, with 10 bases remaining between them. The CDR3 extends over 13 amino acids. Germline assignment: CDR1 LGHDT and CDR2 YNNKEL (reference sequence). DNA of the CDR3: TGTGCCAGCAGCTCCGCTAGGGACACTGAAGCTTTCTTT. Translating gives CASSSARDTEAFF.

The chain uses TRBV6-5 and TRBJ1-5; D gene uncertain. CDR1 MNHEY and CDR2 SVGAGI come from the germline V gene. This CDR3 has 14 residues. Trimming took off 6 bases at V and 0 bases at J, with 9 bases between the two ends. CDR3 sequence: CASRHLGSNQPQHF. The CDR3 nucleotides read TGTGCCAGCAGACATCTTGGTAGCAATCAGCCCCAGCATTTT.

This chain links TRBV28 with TRBJ1-1; D remains unclear. This CDR3 contains 14 residues. The germline V gene encodes CDR1 MDHEN and CDR2 SYDVKM. The V end lost 2 bases, the J end lost 1 base, and 8 bases lay between the germline ends. The CDR3 loop reads CASSLIQSNTEAFF. CDR3 in DNA: TGTGCCAGCAGTTTAATTCAGTCGAACACTGAAGCTTTCTTT.

This chain joins TRBV6-2 or TRBV6-3 and TRBJ1-6; D unclear. The CDR3 is 14 residues long. Germline-derived CDR1 and CDR2 are MNHEY and SVGEGT. The V gene lost 0 bases and the J gene lost 7 bases, with 7 bases spanning the gap. In DNA form, the CDR3 reads TGTGCCAGCAGTTACTCGACGGGCAATTCACCCCTCCACTTT. Its protein product is CASSYSTGNSPLHF.

This clone appeared once. The rearrangement uses TRBV6-5 and TRBJ2-7, with a weak D call TRBD2 (6 bases). CDR1 MNHEY and CDR2 SVGAGI come from the germline V gene. The CDR3 runs 14 residues. Trimming removed 2 bases at V and 3 bases at J, with 11 bases between. Here the CDR3 reads CASSYQYSGYEQYF. The CDR3 nucleotides read TGTGCCAGCAGTTACCAATATAGCGGCTACGAGCAGTACTTC.

This chain joins TRBV6-1 and TRBJ1-6; tentatively, D is TRBD1 (5 bases). V gave up 3 bases and J gave up 11 bases, with 11 bases separating them. Germline CDR1 reads MNHNS; CDR2 reads SASEGT. CDR3 length: 13 amino acids. Written as DNA, the CDR3 is TGTGCCAGCAGTGATGGGGGTGTAACACCCCTCCACTTT. Amino acid sequence: CASSDGGVTPLHF.

The chain employs TRBV11-3 and TRBJ1-1, with unresolved D. Trimming stripped 5 bases from V and 5 bases from J, with 15 bases between. This CDR3 region has 14 residues. Germline V lookup: CDR1 SGHNT, CDR2 YENEEA. CDR3 DNA sequence: TGTGCCAGCAGCCACGACCCCGGAGGAACTGAAGCTTTCTTT. The encoded protein is CASSHDPGGTEAFF. The variable domain in full, completed from reference TRBV11-3 and TRBJ1-1, reads EAGVVQSPRYKIIEKKQPVAFWCNPISGHNTLYWYLQNLGQGPELLIRYENEEAVDDSQLPKDRFSAERLKGVDSTLKIQPAELGDSAVYLCASSHDPGGTEAFFGQGTRLTVV.

The genes are TRBV15 and TRBJ1-3; D call uncertain. The CDR3 spans 17 residues. The ends were cut back, 1 base at V and 4 bases at J, with 17 bases in the middle. Germline V gene sequence: CDR1 LNHNV, CDR2 YYDKDF (reference sequence). The DNA of the CDR3 is TGTGCCACCAGCAGAGGGGAGGGATACCATGGAGGAAACACCATATATTTT. This translates into CATSRGEGYHGGNTIYF.

This chain uses TRBV6-4 with TRBJ2-7, with D perhaps TRBD2 (5 bases). This CDR3 has 14 residues. The V end was cut by 8 bases, the J end by 5 bases, with 19 bases between. The V gene's germline CDR1 is MRHNA and CDR2 SNTAGT. DNA of the CDR3: TGTGCCAGCCCAACGGTGACCTTGCGGGACGAGCAGTACTTC. Protein sequence: CASPTVTLRDEQYF.

CDR3 sequence (DNA): TGTGCCAGCAGTTCTCCGGACAAGGAAGAGCAGTTCTTC. It translates to CASSSPDKEEQFF. This chain joins TRBV2 and TRBJ2-1, with TRBD1 as a possible D gene (5 bases). The length of the CDR3 is 13 residues. Per the germline V gene, CDR1 is SNHLY and CDR2 is FYNNEI. V was trimmed by 5 bases and J by 10 bases, leaving 15 bases between them.

This chain links TRBV7-3 with TRBJ2-3, with D unresolved. Germline CDR1 SGHTA, CDR2 FQGTGA. V was cut by 2 bases and J by 4 bases, with 4 bases left in between. This CDR3 comprises 12 residues. The chain's CDR3 is CASSLESDTQYF. The CDR3 nucleotides read TGTGCCAGCAGCTTAGAATCAGATACGCAGTATTTT. Using reference TRBV7-3 and TRBJ2-3 for the parts outside the CDR3, the full variable domain is GAGVSQTPSNKVTEKGKYVELRCDPISGHTALYWYRQSLGQGPEFLIYFQGTGAADDSGLPNDRFFAVRPEGSVSTLKIQRTERGDSAVYLCASSLESDTQYFGPGTRLTVL.

V is TRBV5-8 and J is TRBJ1-3; tentative D call: TRBD1 (6 bases). Germline V gene data show CDR1 as SGHTS and CDR2 as YDEGEE. This CDR3 is 15 amino acids long. The V end was cut by 2 bases, the J end by 4 bases, with 13 bases between. In DNA, the CDR3 is TGTGCCAGCAGCTTACTTCAGGGGATCGGAAACACCATATATTTT. Translated, it gives CASSLLQGIGNTIYF.

The genes are TRBV5-5 and TRBJ1-4; a weak D match, TRBD1 (5 bases). The germline V and J ends were trimmed by 2 bases and 3 bases, with 8 bases remaining between them. CDR1 SGHKS and CDR2 YYEKEE come from the germline V gene (reference sequence). This CDR3 contains 14 residues. CDR3 residues: CASSFDSANEKLFF. The CDR3 DNA reads TGTGCCAGCAGCTTCGACAGCGCTAATGAAAAACTGTTTTTT.

The chain joins TRBV7-9 to TRBJ2-1, with 10 bases that match TRBD1. With V trimmed by 6 bases and J by 4 bases, 18 bases remained unmatched. The germline V gene has CDR1 SEHNR and CDR2 FQNEAQ (reference sequence). The CDR3 loop spans 19 amino acids. The CDR3, as DNA: TGTGCCAGCAGTAAGGACAGGGGGGTGGTTAGTAGGGGTTACAATGAGCAGTTCTTC. As protein: CASSKDRGVVSRGYNEQFF.

This chain joins TRBV19 and TRBJ2-5, with a tentative D call TRBD2 (5 bases). V lost 1 base and J lost 4, with 16 bases in between. Germline V gene sequence: CDR1 LNHDA, CDR2 SQIVND (reference sequence). The CDR3 spans 16 residues. CDR3 protein: CASSIVGSPATETQYF. Here the CDR3 DNA reads TGTGCCAGTAGTATAGTTGGGAGCCCGGCGACAGAGACCCAGTACTTC.

This sequence joins TRBV7-8 and TRBJ1-1; 8 bases are shared with TRBD1. The V gene's germline CDR1 is SGHVS and CDR2 FQNEAQ. With 1 base clipped from V and 0 bases from J, the junction kept 10 bases outside the gene matches. The CDR3 runs 18 residues. The DNA of the CDR3 is TGTGCCAGCAGCTTAGTCGTCACAGGGACAGGAGTGAACACTGAAGCTTTCTTT. It translates to CASSLVVTGTGVNTEAFF.

The V gene is TRBV2, the J gene TRBJ1-1, with D maybe TRBD1 (5 bases). The CDR3 sequence is 11 residues long. Germline values: CDR1 SNHLY, CDR2 FYNNEI. Trimming stripped 5 bases from V and 6 bases from J, with 7 bases between. CDR3 nucleotides: TGTGCCAGCAGTCTGGGACCTGAAGCTTTCTTT. Its translation is CASSLGPEAFF.

The rearrangement joins TRBV19 to TRBJ1-1; 9 bases map to TRBD1. J was trimmed by 6 bases and V by 6 bases; bases with no gene match: 5. The CDR3 has 13 residues. Per germline, CDR1 LNHDA and CDR2 SQIVND (reference sequence). CDR3 coding DNA: TGTGCCAGTAGATCCCGGGACAGGGCTGAAGCTTTCTTT. Its protein is CASRSRDRAEAFF. The variable domain in full, completed from reference TRBV19 and TRBJ1-1, reads DGGITQSPKYLFRKEGQNVTLSCEQNLNHDAMYWYRQDPGQGLRLIYYSQIVNDFQKGDIAEGYSVSREKKESFPLTVTSAQKNPTAFYLCASRSRDRAEAFFGQGTRLTVV.